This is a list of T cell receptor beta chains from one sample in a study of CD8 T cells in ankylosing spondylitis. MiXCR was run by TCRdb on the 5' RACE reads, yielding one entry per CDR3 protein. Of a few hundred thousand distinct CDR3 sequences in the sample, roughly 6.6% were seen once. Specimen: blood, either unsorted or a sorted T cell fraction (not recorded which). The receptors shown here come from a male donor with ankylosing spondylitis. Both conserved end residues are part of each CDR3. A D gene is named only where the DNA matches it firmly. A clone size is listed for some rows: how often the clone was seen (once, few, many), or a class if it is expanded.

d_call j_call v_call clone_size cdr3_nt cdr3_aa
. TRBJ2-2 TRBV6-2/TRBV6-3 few TGTGCCAGCAGTCCCAACTTTGGAACCGGGGAGCTGTTTTTT CASSPNFGTGELFF
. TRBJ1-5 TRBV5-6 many TGTGCCAGCAGCTTGGGCGGCTCTTATGGGGGCAATCAGCCCCAGCATTTT CASSLGGSYGGNQPQHF
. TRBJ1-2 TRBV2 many TGTGCCAGCATCGGCCATGATGGAGGGGTCCACGGAGCCTATGGCTACACCTTC CASIGHDGGVHGAYGYTF
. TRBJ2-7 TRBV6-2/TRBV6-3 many TGTGCCAGCAGTTACTCTTTGGGGGAGCAGTACTTC CASSYSLGEQYF
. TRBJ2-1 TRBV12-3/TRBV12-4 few TGTGCCAGCAGGGGTGCGCGGGACTCCTACAATGAGCAGTTCTTC CASRGARDSYNEQFF
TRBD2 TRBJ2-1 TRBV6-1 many TGTGCCAGCAGACCTGAGACTAGCGGGGAGGTAGGGCAGTTCTTC CASRPETSGEVGQFF
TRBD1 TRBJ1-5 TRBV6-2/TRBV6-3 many TGTGCCAGCAGTTTTCAAACCGGACAGGGGGTTCAGCCCCAGCATTTT CASSFQTGQGVQPQHF
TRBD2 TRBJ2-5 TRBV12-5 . TGTGCTAGTGGTTTGGTACAGGCGGGAGCCCGCGAATTCCAAGAGACCCAGTACTTC CASGLVQAGAREFQETQYF
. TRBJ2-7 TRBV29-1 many TGCAGCGGTGTTGAGGGGCTCGAGCAGTACTTC CSGVEGLEQYF
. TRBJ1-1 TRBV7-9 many TGTGCCAGCAGCTTAAACACTGAAGCTTTCTTT CASSLNTEAFF
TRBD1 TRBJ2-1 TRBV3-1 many TGTGCCAGCAGCCCCCGGGACAGGGCCTACAATGAGCAGTTCTTC CASSPRDRAYNEQFF
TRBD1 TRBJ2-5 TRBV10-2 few TGCGCCAGCAGTGAGACCGGGACAGGGGGCCTTTTAAAAGAGACCCAGTACTTC CASSETGTGGLLKETQYF
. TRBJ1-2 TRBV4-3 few TGCGCCAGCAGCCTGGCACAGGGATCCTATGGCTACACCTTC CASSLAQGSYGYTF
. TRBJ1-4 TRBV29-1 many TGCAGCGTGCTGATAAGAAAGACTAATGAAAAACTGTTTTTT CSVLIRKTNEKLFF
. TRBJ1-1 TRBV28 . TGTGCCAGCCGACAGGCCAACACTGAAGCTTTCTTT CASRQANTEAFF
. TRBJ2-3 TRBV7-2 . TGTGCCAGCAGCGGCCTGGCCTATACGCAGTATTTT CASSGLAYTQYF